These T cell receptor beta chains were read from a single sample in a study of cytomegalovirus exposure and HLA in healthy donors. Data came from immunoSEQ multiplex PCR; TCRdb stores just in-frame clones and leaves some out. Among about 38,000 clones listed, around three fifths were seen once. The specimen was PBMCs. The receptors were gathered from a man in his fifties in good health and CMV-seropositive. CDR3s leave out the opening cysteine and the closing phenylalanine or tryptophan.

v_call: TRBV6-6; j_call: TRBJ1-5; cdr3_length: 13; cdr3_aa: ASSPTGGGNQPQH
v_call: TRBV7-2; j_call: TRBJ2-3; cdr3_length: 16; cdr3_aa: ASSISPGGRRRADTQY
v_call: TRBV10-3; j_call: TRBJ1-2; cdr3_length: 12; cdr3_aa: AISLQGANYGYT
v_call: TRBV2; j_call: TRBJ2-2; cdr3_length: 14; cdr3_aa: ASTLQGGLGTGELF
v_call: TRBV7-6; j_call: TRBJ1-5; cdr3_length: 11; cdr3_aa: ASSKGGNQPQH
v_call: TRBV30; j_call: TRBJ2-7; cdr3_length: 9; cdr3_aa: AWSSTGEQY
v_call: TRBV27; j_call: TRBJ1-2; cdr3_length: 12; cdr3_aa: ASREGTGFYGYT
v_call: TRBV5-1; j_call: TRBJ2-3; cdr3_length: 12; cdr3_aa: ASRQPSSTDTQY
v_call: TRBV6-5; j_call: TRBJ2-2; cdr3_length: 14; cdr3_aa: ASSYLRGANTGELF
v_call: TRBV7-9; j_call: TRBJ2-7; cdr3_length: 16; cdr3_aa: ASSSLRGAVRWGDGQY
v_call: TRBV7-2; j_call: TRBJ2-5; cdr3_length: 11; cdr3_aa: ASSDSFQETQY
v_call: TRBV6-5; j_call: TRBJ1-2; cdr3_length: 10; cdr3_aa: ASSSGIGGYT
v_call: TRBV30; j_call: TRBJ2-2; cdr3_length: 12; cdr3_aa: AWIGQGYTGELF
v_call: TRBV11-3; j_call: TRBJ2-1; cdr3_length: 9; cdr3_aa: ASSRGSEQF
v_call: TRBV7-7; j_call: TRBJ2-1; cdr3_length: 11; cdr3_aa: ASSSENYNEQF
v_call: TRBV2; j_call: TRBJ1-1; cdr3_length: 12; cdr3_aa: ASTSIGGNTEAF
v_call: TRBV5-1; j_call: TRBJ1-1; cdr3_length: 13; cdr3_aa: ASSLVWGGNTEAF
v_call: TRBV2; j_call: TRBJ1-1; cdr3_length: 12; cdr3_aa: ASSGQGTETEAF
v_call: TRBV7-6; j_call: TRBJ2-5; cdr3_length: 13; cdr3_aa: ASSPEDRRRETQY
v_call: TRBV9; j_call: TRBJ1-1; cdr3_length: 11; cdr3_aa: ASSDNTAGEAF
v_call: TRBV4-3; j_call: TRBJ2-3; cdr3_length: 14; cdr3_aa: ASSQEVAGGADTQY
v_call: TRBV4-3; j_call: TRBJ1-1; cdr3_length: 10; cdr3_aa: ASSLWDRDPF
v_call: TRBV4-1; j_call: TRBJ1-5; cdr3_length: 11; cdr3_aa: ASSQGFGQPQH
v_call: TRBV10-2; j_call: TRBJ2-3; cdr3_length: 14; cdr3_aa: ASSERLAYNAGMQY
v_call: TRBV29-1; j_call: TRBJ1-4; cdr3_length: 11; cdr3_aa: SGGLGEGEKLF
v_call: TRBV27; j_call: TRBJ1-6; cdr3_length: 11; cdr3_aa: ASRGGSGSPLH
v_call: TRBV28; j_call: TRBJ1-3; cdr3_length: 10; cdr3_aa: ASTVSGNTIY
v_call: TRBV7-9; j_call: TRBJ2-1; cdr3_length: 11; cdr3_aa: ASLPAGVNEQF
v_call: TRBV7-9; j_call: TRBJ1-3; cdr3_length: 12; cdr3_aa: ASSFAGFGNTIY
v_call: TRBV4-2; j_call: TRBJ2-1; cdr3_length: 15; cdr3_aa: ASSSRTSGGTHNEQF
v_call: TRBV5-4; j_call: TRBJ1-1; cdr3_length: 13; cdr3_aa: ASTEFAGGAYEAF
v_call: TRBV11-3; j_call: TRBJ2-7; cdr3_length: 13; cdr3_aa: ASSLFPGQGYEQY
v_call: TRBV2; j_call: TRBJ1-1; cdr3_length: 11; cdr3_aa: ASSASINTEAF
v_call: TRBV2; j_call: TRBJ1-6; cdr3_length: 14; cdr3_aa: ASSEQGLHYNSPLH
v_call: TRBV7-8; j_call: TRBJ1-6; cdr3_length: 17; cdr3_aa: ASSPNLARDRGWNSPLH
v_call: TRBV4-3; j_call: TRBJ1-1; cdr3_length: 13; cdr3_aa: ASSQTGDGKAEAF
v_call: TRBV11-2; j_call: TRBJ1-1; cdr3_length: 12; cdr3_aa: ASSFGTPNTEAF
v_call: TRBV15; j_call: TRBJ1-1; cdr3_length: 13; cdr3_aa: ATSIRRQGGPEAF
v_call: TRBV6-5; j_call: TRBJ2-7; cdr3_length: 13; cdr3_aa: ASSPQGQGLYEQY
v_call: TRBV7-2; j_call: TRBJ1-3; cdr3_length: 12; cdr3_aa: ASSYRQGEDTIY
v_call: TRBV6-5; j_call: TRBJ2-1; cdr3_length: 11; cdr3_aa: ASRASGGNEQF
v_call: TRBV19; j_call: TRBJ2-5; cdr3_length: 11; cdr3_aa: ASSIGGRQTQY
v_call: TRBV7-8; j_call: TRBJ2-3; cdr3_length: 15; cdr3_aa: ASSQRLAGGQGDTQY
v_call: TRBV15; j_call: TRBJ1-2; cdr3_length: 13; cdr3_aa: ATSRGKGQEHGYT
v_call: TRBV10-3; j_call: TRBJ2-4; cdr3_length: 12; cdr3_aa: AISESGQKNIQY
v_call: TRBV29-1; j_call: TRBJ1-4; cdr3_length: 11; cdr3_aa: SGGLSEGEKLF
v_call: TRBV4-3; j_call: TRBJ1-2; cdr3_length: 13; cdr3_aa: ASSQDLGPSYGYT